The TCR beta chain described here comes from a study of T cell changes during pregnancy in multiple sclerosis. Only a few counts were recorded for this clone. V was shortened by 2 bases and J by 7 bases, with 6 bases between the two germline ends. The germline V gene encodes CDR1 GTSNPN and CDR2 SVGIG (reference sequence). The CDR3 is 11 amino acids. Here immunoSEQ multiplex PCR was the method, and the copy in TCRdb shows in-frame clones only, minus some. The sample holds about 85,000 clones, roughly 90% seen once. The sequenced sample was peripheral blood, obtained in the first trimester of pregnancy. This TCR derives from a female donor with multiple sclerosis, enrolled in a pregnancy study. This chain links TRBV30 with TRBJ2-1; D is undetermined. In nucleotides, the CDR3 is TGTGCCTGGAGTTGGCGGAATGAGCAGTTCTTC. Translating it yields CAWSWRNEQFF. The variable domain in full, completed from reference TRBV30 and TRBJ2-1, reads SQTIHQWPATLVQPVGSPLSLECTVEGTSNPNLYWYRQAAGRGLQLLFYSVGIGQISSEVPQNLSASRPQDRQFILSSKKLLLSDSGFYLCAWSWRNEQFFGPGTRLTVL.